The 20 T cell receptor beta chains given below trace back to one sample, sequenced in a study of T cell responses to AZD1222 COVID-19 vaccine. Sequenced by immunoSEQ multiplex PCR; TCRdb stores in-frame clones only, minus some. Counted here are just over 70,000 clones, 75% to 90% occurring once; the ten biggest clones make up roughly 22%. Sequencing used peripheral blood, obtained on day 0 of AZD1222 vaccination. Receptors originate from an adult in good health.

This chain links TRBV6-5 with TRBJ2-2; D gene uncertain. Germline V CDR1 and CDR2: MNHEY, SVGAGI. This CDR3 spans 14 amino acids. V lost 1 base, J lost 1 base, and 4 bases lay in between. The CDR3 region has the DNA TGTGCCAGCAGTTACTGGGGGAACACCGGGGAGCTGTTTTTT. Translation gives CASSYWGNTGELFF.

The chain employs TRBV2 and TRBJ2-2; D is unresolved. From germline, CDR1 is SNHLY and CDR2 FYNNEI. Trimming left V 4 bases short and J 4 bases short, with 7 bases between. The CDR3 consists of 13 residues. CDR3 nucleotides: TGTGCCAGCAGTGCGACATCCACCGGGGAGCTGTTTTTT. This encodes CASSATSTGELFF.

The chain couples TRBV5-1 to TRBJ2-7; D remains ambiguous. Germline CDR1 and CDR2: SGHRS and YFSETQ. The CDR3 sequence is 13 residues long. Trimming took 4 bases from V and 0 from J, leaving 8 bases between them. CDR3 amino acids: CASSQESSYEQYF. The CDR3, as DNA: TGCGCCAGCAGCCAGGAGAGCTCCTACGAGCAGTACTTC. Full variable domain (missing parts from reference TRBV5-1 and TRBJ2-7): KAGVTQTPRYLIKTRGQQVTLSCSPISGHRSVSWYQQTPGQGLQFLFEYFSETQRNKGNFPGRFSGRQFSNSRSEMNVSTLELGDSALYLCASSQESSYEQYFGPGTRLTVT.

The J gene is TRBJ2-5, the V gene TRBV7-9; 13 bases are a match to TRBD2. CDR3 length equals 15 residues. Germline V CDR1 and CDR2: SEHNR, FQNEAQ (reference sequence). The trim removed 5 bases at V and 5 bases at J, leaving 5 bases unmatched. The CDR3 nucleotides are TGTGCCAGCAGCCAAGGACTAGCGGGAGTGGAGACCCAGTACTTC. Translation: CASSQGLAGVETQYF.

This sequence joins TRBV27 and TRBJ2-2, with D possibly being TRBD1 or TRBD2 (5 bases each). CDR3 size: 15 residues. In germline, CDR1 is MNHEY, CDR2 SMNVEV (reference sequence). V lost 4 bases, J lost 7 bases, and 16 bases lay in between. The CDR3 bases are TGTGCCAGCAGTTCGCTTGAGGGGCGGAGCGGGGAGCTGTTTTTT. The encoded protein is CASSSLEGRSGELFF.

The rearrangement links TRBV19 to TRBJ1-5, with TRBD1 as a possible D gene (5 bases). V lost 6 bases and J 6 bases, leaving 15 bases between the germline ends. Germline-derived CDR1 and CDR2 are LNHDA and SQIVND (reference sequence). The CDR3 is made up of 14 amino acids. This CDR3 is CASRPQGESQPQHF. As DNA, the CDR3 is TGTGCCAGTAGACCTCAGGGAGAGAGTCAGCCCCAGCATTTT. Together with reference TRBV19 and TRBJ1-5, the CDR3 gives the full variable domain: DGGITQSPKYLFRKEGQNVTLSCEQNLNHDAMYWYRQDPGQGLRLIYYSQIVNDFQKGDIAEGYSVSREKKESFPLTVTSAQKNPTAFYLCASRPQGESQPQHFGDGTRLSIL.

This chain joins TRBV9 and TRBJ2-5; 8 bases map to TRBD1. Germline-derived CDR1 and CDR2 are SGDLS and YYNGEE. The length of the CDR3 is 15 residues. V was clipped by 4 bases and J by 5 bases; unmatched bases: 10. CDR3 nucleotide sequence: TGTGCCAGCAGCCCCCGGGCAGGGGGCGGGGAGACCCAGTACTTC. Its protein is CASSPRAGGGETQYF.

The J gene is TRBJ2-1, the V gene TRBV14; D is possibly TRBD2 (5 bases). The CDR3 is 13 amino acids. Deletions cut 5 bases from V and 10 bases from J, with 15 bases between. Germline V CDR1 and CDR2: SGHDN, FVKESK. The CDR3 protein is CASSRILAAEQFF. In DNA, the CDR3 is TGTGCCAGCAGCAGAATCCTAGCCGCCGAGCAGTTCTTC. The variable domain in full, with the rest retrieved from reference TRBV14 and TRBJ2-1, is EAGVTQFPSHSVIEKGQTVTLRCDPISGHDNLYWYRRVMGKEIKFLLHFVKESKQDESGMPNNRFLAERTGGTYSTLKVQPAELEDSGVYFCASSRILAAEQFFGPGTRLTVL.

This rearrangement joins TRBV18 to TRBJ2-7; a weak D match, TRBD1 (5 bases). Trimming removed 3 bases at V and 4 bases at J, with 10 bases between. Looked up from germline, CDR1 is KGHSH and CDR2 is LQKENI. This CDR3 has 13 amino acids. The DNA for the CDR3 is TGTGCCAGCTCACCCCAAGACAGTTACGAGCAGTACTTC. Translated: CASSPQDSYEQYF. Using reference TRBV18 and TRBJ2-7 for the parts outside the CDR3, the full variable domain is NAGVMQNPRHLVRRRGQEARLRCSPMKGHSHVYWYRQLPEEGLKFMVYLQKENIIDESGMPKERFSAEFPKEGPSILRIQQVVRGDSAAYFCASSPQDSYEQYFGPGTRLTVT.

This clone was detected a few times. The chain employs TRBV29-1 and TRBJ1-2, with unresolved D. The germline gives CDR1 SQVTM, CDR2 ANQGSEA. The V end lost 1 base, the J end lost 6 bases, and 12 bases lay between the germline ends. CDR3 length: 13 amino acids. The CDR3 protein is CSVEGWEADGYTF. The DNA for the CDR3 is TGCAGCGTTGAAGGTTGGGAGGCGGATGGCTACACCTTC.

By proportion, this clone is large. V gene TRBV7-2 combines with J gene TRBJ2-3; D might be TRBD1 or TRBD2, each matching 5 bases. This CDR3 is 15 amino acids long. Deletions cut 1 base from V and 2 bases from J, with 10 bases between. Germline CDR1 reads SGHTA; CDR2 reads FQGNSA. CDR3 protein: CASSLVGTFTDTQYF. In nucleotides, the CDR3 is TGTGCCAGCAGCTTAGTCGGGACCTTCACAGATACGCAGTATTTT.

The V gene is TRBV10-2, the J gene TRBJ2-7; 10 positions agree with TRBD2. Per the germline V gene, CDR1 is WSHSY and CDR2 is SAAADI. There are 15 residues in the CDR3. Losses at the gene ends were 0 bases for V and 2 bases for J; bases not matched to a gene: 1. CDR3: CASSESTSGAYEQYF. In DNA, the CDR3 is TGCGCCAGCAGTGAGTCCACTAGCGGGGCCTACGAGCAGTACTTC.

The V call is TRBV4-2, the J call TRBJ2-3; 8 bases match TRBD2. J was trimmed by 1 base and V by 0 bases; bases with no gene match: 6. CDR1 is LGHNA, CDR2 YNFKEQ, per germline. This CDR3 region has 17 residues. The CDR3 DNA reads as TGTGCCAGCAGCCAAGAGGCCTCGACTAGCGGCACAGATACGCAGTATTTT. Translated, it gives CASSQEASTSGTDTQYF.

The V gene is TRBV5-1, the J gene TRBJ2-3; no clear D. Trimming cost V 4 bases and J 0 bases, with 9 bases left between them. The CDR3 is made up of 14 amino acids. Per the germline V gene, CDR1 is SGHRS and CDR2 is YFSETQ. The CDR3 region has the DNA TGCGCCAGCAGCGCAGGAGCTAGCACAGATACGCAGTATTTT. As protein: CASSAGASTDTQYF. Based on the CDR3 plus reference TRBV5-1 and TRBJ2-3, the full variable domain is KAGVTQTPRYLIKTRGQQVTLSCSPISGHRSVSWYQQTPGQGLQFLFEYFSETQRNKGNFPGRFSGRQFSNSRSEMNVSTLELGDSALYLCASSAGASTDTQYFGPGTRLTVL.

The V call is TRBV12-3 or TRBV12-4, the J call TRBJ2-3; no reliable D call. V was clipped by 5 bases and J by 3 bases, with 9 bases between them. This CDR3 comprises 13 residues. This CDR3 reads CASSPLGTDTQYF. The CDR3 nucleotides read TGTGCCAGCAGTCCTTTAGGGACAGATACGCAGTATTTT.

The V call is TRBV2, the J call TRBJ1-2; TRBD1 matches at 7 bases. V shed 10 bases, J shed 5 bases, and the junction held 7 bases outside the gene matches. CDR1 SNHLY and CDR2 FYNNEI come from the germline V gene. CDR3 length equals 12 residues. The CDR3 bases are TGTGCCACTGAGACAGGGAGGTATGGCTACACCTTC. It yields the protein CATETGRYGYTF.

The V gene is TRBV12-3 or TRBV12-4, the J gene TRBJ2-5; the D is unclear. V was cut by 4 bases and J by 10 bases, with 10 bases left in between. CDR3 size: 11 residues. CDR3 nucleotide sequence: TGTGCCAGCAGTTCCCAACGGAGCCAGTACTTC. Protein product: CASSSQRSQYF.

The J gene is TRBJ2-3, the V gene TRBV4-2; D possibly matches TRBD1 or TRBD2 (5 bases each). With 11 bases removed from V and 1 base from J, the gap between germline ends came to 10 bases. Germline V gene sequence: CDR1 LGHNA, CDR2 YNFKEQ. The CDR3 covers 12 residues. The CDR3 DNA reads TGTGCCGGATTGGGGGGCACAGATACGCAGTATTTT. Its translation: CAGLGGTDTQYF.

V and J are TRBV7-9 and TRBJ2-1; D gene unclear. V shed 7 bases and J shed 8 bases, with 12 bases lying between them. CDR1 is SEHNR, CDR2 FQNEAQ, per germline (reference sequence). The CDR3 covers 12 residues. The CDR3 is CASKAGSYEQFF. CDR3 nucleotide sequence: TGTGCCAGCAAAGCAGGCTCTTATGAGCAGTTCTTC.

The rearrangement links TRBV6-6 to TRBJ2-2; no definite D call. Trimming pared 6 bases from V and 5 bases from J, leaving 7 bases between. CDR3 length: 12 residues. Germline-derived CDR1 and CDR2 are MNHNY and SVGAGI (reference sequence). DNA of the CDR3: TGTGCCAGCAGGTTCGGAACCGGGGAGCTGTTTTTT. Amino acid sequence: CASRFGTGELFF.